These 11 T cell receptor beta chains were all obtained from the same sample, sequenced in a study of patients and donors after allogeneic stem cell transplantation. TCRdb passed the RT-PCR reads through MiXCR, listing each CDR3 protein once. The data show about 230,000 distinct CDR3 sequences, 12% to 15% seen once. The specimen sequenced was blood, either unsorted or a sorted T cell fraction (not recorded which). The source of these receptors is a human donor who was either an allogeneic HSCT recipient or a stem cell or donor lymphocyte infusion donor (not recorded which). It is not recorded whose cells these are; they may come from a transplant donor.

This clonotype came up a few times. This chain links TRBV12-3 or TRBV12-4 with TRBJ2-1, with 11 positions matching TRBD2. The V gene end was trimmed by 6 bases and the J gene end by 6 bases; junction bases not matched to a gene: 7. The CDR3 is made up of 15 amino acids. CDR3 in DNA: TGTGCCAGCAGGTCCCCGGGACTAGCGGTCAATGAGCAGTTCTTC. Its protein is CASRSPGLAVNEQFF.

This clonotype was seen more than once but under ten times. The rearrangement links TRBV5-1 to TRBJ2-7; 14 nucleotides line up with TRBD2. The germline CDR1 and CDR2 sequences are SGHRS and YFSETQ. The CDR3 length is 18 residues. Trimming removed 4 bases from V and 0 bases from J; junction bases left unmatched: 9. The CDR3 coding sequence is TGCGCCAGCAGCCCCCGGACTAGCGGGGGGAGCTACTCCTACGAGCAGTACTTC. It encodes CASSPRTSGGSYSYEQYF.

This clonotype was counted ten times or more. J is TRBJ2-6 and V is TRBV24-1; D is undetermined. With 4 bases removed from V and 0 bases from J, the gap between germline ends came to 6 bases. The CDR3 spans 15 residues. Germline loops: CDR1 KGHDR, CDR2 SFDVKD. In DNA, the CDR3 is TGTGCCACCAGTGACCAATCCTCTGGGGCCAACGTCCTGACTTTC. Residues: CATSDQSSGANVLTF.

The V call is TRBV3-1, the J call TRBJ2-1, with D perhaps matching TRBD1 (7 bases). Germline lookup yields CDR1 LGHDT and CDR2 YNNKEL (reference sequence). The CDR3 length is 14 residues. Trimming shortened V by 0 bases and J by 8 bases, and 11 bases separated the two germline ends. CDR3 amino acids: CASSQDPGGHEQFF. DNA for the CDR3: TGTGCCAGCAGCCAAGACCCAGGGGGGCATGAGCAGTTCTTC.

This clonotype has just a few counts. The V call is TRBV20-1, the J call TRBJ1-3, with 11 bases lining up with TRBD1. CDR1 is DFQATT, CDR2 SNEGSKA, per germline (reference sequence). The CDR3 runs to 13 residues. The V and J ends lost 1 base and 8 bases, in that order; junction bases with no gene match: 1. This CDR3 is CSARGTGGYTIYF. CDR3 nucleotide sequence: TGCAGTGCTAGAGGGACAGGGGGCTACACCATATATTTT.

In this sample, this clonotype turned up a few times. The chain is built from TRBV2 and TRBJ2-1; D is ambiguous. Between the trimmed V and J ends, which lost 4 bases and 0 bases, there was a span of 7 bases. Germline values: CDR1 SNHLY, CDR2 FYNNEI. The CDR3 runs 14 residues. CDR3 region: CASSVLGSYNEQFF. The CDR3 DNA sequence: TGTGCCAGCAGTGTATTGGGCTCCTACAATGAGCAGTTCTTC.

The sample holds a few counts of this clonotype. The chain is built from TRBV6-1 and TRBJ2-3, with TRBD2 identical over 13 bases. CDR1 and CDR2 from the germline V gene are MNHNS and SASEGT. V lost 5 bases and J lost 7; bases outside the gene matches: 12. The CDR3 totals 17 residues. This chain's CDR3 is CASSPLAGGSTWNTQYF. CDR3 sequence (DNA): TGTGCCAGCAGTCCACTAGCGGGGGGGAGCACATGGAATACGCAGTATTTT.

This chain connects TRBV4-2 to TRBJ1-2; D is perhaps TRBD1 (5 bases). The CDR3 is 15 residues long. V was pared by 4 bases and J by 3 bases, with 15 bases between. CDR1 is LGHNA, CDR2 YNFKEQ, per germline. This CDR3 reads CASSLAPGEDYGYTF. In DNA form, the CDR3 reads TGTGCCAGCAGCCTCGCCCCGGGGGAGGACTATGGCTACACCTTC.

This clonotype has more than one count but fewer than ten. The V call is TRBV12-3 or TRBV12-4, the J call TRBJ1-3; 7 positions match TRBD1. J was trimmed by 12 bases and V by 4 bases; bases with no gene match: 9. This CDR3 has 13 amino acids. CDR3 nucleotides: TGTGCCAGCAGTTCAATGGGACAGCCTTACATATATTTT. This sequence encodes CASSSMGQPYIYF.

At least ten counts were recorded for this clonotype. V gene TRBV11-2 combines with J gene TRBJ2-2, with TRBD1 as a possible D gene (6 bases). Trimming left V 0 bases short and J 3 bases short, with 8 bases between. The CDR3 is 15 amino acids. CDR1 is SGHAT and CDR2 is FQNNGV in the germline V gene. CDR3 residues: CASSLDQGYTGELFF. The CDR3 DNA reads TGTGCCAGCAGCTTAGACCAGGGGTACACCGGGGAGCTGTTTTTT.

This clonotype showed up many times. This rearrangement joins TRBV7-2 to TRBJ1-1, with D possibly being TRBD1 (6 bases). V lost 2 bases and J 2 bases, leaving 15 bases between the germline ends. From germline, CDR1 is SGHTA and CDR2 FQGNSA. The CDR3 runs to 16 residues. The CDR3 coding sequence is TGTGCCAGCAGCTTAAATTTCGGGGGCACAAACACTGAAGCTTTCTTT. This sequence encodes CASSLNFGGTNTEAFF.